These 12 T cell receptor beta chains originate from one sample sequenced in a study of beta chain features in type 1 diabetes. Of the isolated RNA, all was reverse transcribed, and so the sequenced material was expressed TCRB transcripts. Generated by immunoSEQ multiplex PCR, the TCRdb table keeps only in-frame clones and is missing some. The table includes about 220,000 clones, approximately 10% detected once. The sample was central memory CD4+ T cells from blood. These receptors all come from a man aged 18 to 30 in good health.

The J gene is TRBJ2-3, the V gene TRBV29-1; TRBD1 agrees at 9 bases. Looked up from germline, CDR1 is SQVTM and CDR2 is ANQGSEA. This CDR3 region has 13 residues. V shed 7 bases, J shed 4 bases, and the junction held 6 bases outside the gene matches. The CDR3 coding sequence is TGCAGCGCCCGACAGGGGGGGGCAGATACGCAGTATTTT. This codes for CSARQGGADTQYF.

The chain joins TRBV5-4 to TRBJ1-4, with unresolved D. Germline CDR1 SGHNT, CDR2 YYREEE (reference sequence). V was trimmed by 1 base and J by 5 bases, leaving 6 bases between them. This CDR3 spans 13 amino acids. The CDR3 is CASSLWGNEKLFF. The DNA of the CDR3 is TGTGCCAGCAGCTTGTGGGGAAATGAAAAACTGTTTTTT.

The CDR3 DNA sequence: TGCAGCGGCCAGGCCAATGAGCAGTTCTTC. It yields the protein CSGQANEQFF. The genes are TRBV29-1 and TRBJ2-1; no reliable D call. CDR1 is SQVTM and CDR2 is ANQGSEA in the germline V gene. With 7 bases removed from V and 6 bases from J, the gap between germline ends came to 7 bases. The CDR3 is 10 amino acids.

This clone was observed a handful of times. The genes are TRBV7-2 and TRBJ1-4; weak D call: TRBD1 (5 bases). Between the trimmed V and J ends, which lost 1 base and 9 bases, there was a span of 9 bases. The V gene's germline CDR1 is SGHTA and CDR2 FQGNSA. This CDR3 is 13 amino acids long. The CDR3 is CASSLDGGKKLFF. The CDR3 DNA is TGTGCCAGCAGCTTAGATGGGGGGAAAAAACTGTTTTTT.

This clone has a count of ten or more. CDR3: CASSLAWGSGEQYF. CDR3 coding DNA: TGTGCCAGCAGCTTAGCGTGGGGGAGCGGCGAGCAGTACTTC. This chain links TRBV7-2 with TRBJ2-7; TRBD1 or TRBD2 may be the D gene (5 bases each). V was clipped by 0 bases and J by 6 bases, with 12 bases between them. The CDR3 has 14 amino acids. The germline gives CDR1 SGHTA, CDR2 FQGNSA. The whole variable domain, filled in from reference TRBV7-2 and TRBJ2-7, reads GAGVSQSPSNKVTEKGKDVELRCDPISGHTALYWYRQSLGQGLEFLIYFQGNSAPDKSGLPSDRFSAERTGGSVSTLTIQRTQQEDSAVYLCASSLAWGSGEQYFGPGTRLTVT.

This clone showed up many times. The CDR3 sequence: CATLGLRANVLTF. In DNA, the CDR3 is TGTGCCACCCTGGGTCTCCGGGCCAACGTCCTGACTTTC. The rearrangement links TRBV6-5 to TRBJ2-6, with unresolved D. Germline V CDR1 and CDR2: MNHEY, SVGAGI. Trimming stripped 10 bases from V and 5 bases from J, with 12 bases between. The length of the CDR3 is 13 residues.

The table lists this clone with a few counts. A read error is possible here, since a much larger clone lies one base away. The chain uses TRBV11-3 and TRBJ2-1; D not resolved. Trimming pared 5 bases from V and 7 bases from J, leaving 6 bases between. Germline values: CDR1 SGHNT, CDR2 YENEEA. This CDR3 contains 11 residues. CDR3 region: CASSVGNEQFF. The CDR3 DNA sequence: TGTGCCAGCAGCGTAGGTAATGAGCAGTTCTTC.

This clone was observed a handful of times. This chain uses TRBV6-1 with TRBJ1-2, with a tentative D call TRBD1 (6 bases). Germline V gives CDR1 MNHNS, CDR2 SASEGT. The CDR3 consists of 13 residues. Trimming stripped 1 base from V and 4 bases from J, with 7 bases between. As DNA, the CDR3 is TGTGCCAGCAGTGAAGGACAGGCCTATGGCTACACCTTC. It specifies CASSEGQAYGYTF.

The rearrangement joins TRBV25-1 to TRBJ2-1; D is possibly TRBD2 (6 bases). There are 15 residues in the CDR3. Germline V gene sequence: CDR1 MGHDK, CDR2 SYGVNS. V was cut by 6 bases and J by 2 bases, with 14 bases left in between. The CDR3 region has the DNA TGTGCCAGCAGCTGGGACTCAAGGGCCTACAATGAGCAGTTCTTC. Amino acids: CASSWDSRAYNEQFF.

The genes are TRBV29-1 and TRBJ2-1; possibly TRBD2 for D (6 bases). The CDR3 totals 16 residues. The germline gives CDR1 SQVTM, CDR2 ANQGSEA. Between the trimmed V and J ends, which lost 5 bases and 4 bases, there was a span of 21 bases. CDR3: CSVLTFVGSGYNEQFF. In nucleotides, the CDR3 is TGCAGCGTTCTGACCTTTGTGGGGAGCGGGTACAATGAGCAGTTCTTC.

The chain couples TRBV2 to TRBJ1-1, with TRBD1 as a possible D gene (5 bases). CDR3 length: 13 residues. Trimming took 2 bases from V and 11 from J, leaving 15 bases between them. Germline lookup yields CDR1 SNHLY and CDR2 FYNNEI. CDR3 bases: TGTGCCAGCAGTGAACTCCCAGGGTACCACGCTTTCTTT. It is translated as CASSELPGYHAFF.

This clone was seen only a few times. The chain joins TRBV7-6 to TRBJ2-3; possible D gene TRBD2, 5 bases. The CDR3 length is 16 residues. V shed 2 bases and J shed 2 bases, with 14 bases lying between them. CDR1 and CDR2 (germline): SGHVS, FNYEAQ. The CDR3 bases are TGTGCCAGCAGCTTAATGATTGGGGAGACCACAGATACGCAGTATTTT. This encodes CASSLMIGETTDTQYF.